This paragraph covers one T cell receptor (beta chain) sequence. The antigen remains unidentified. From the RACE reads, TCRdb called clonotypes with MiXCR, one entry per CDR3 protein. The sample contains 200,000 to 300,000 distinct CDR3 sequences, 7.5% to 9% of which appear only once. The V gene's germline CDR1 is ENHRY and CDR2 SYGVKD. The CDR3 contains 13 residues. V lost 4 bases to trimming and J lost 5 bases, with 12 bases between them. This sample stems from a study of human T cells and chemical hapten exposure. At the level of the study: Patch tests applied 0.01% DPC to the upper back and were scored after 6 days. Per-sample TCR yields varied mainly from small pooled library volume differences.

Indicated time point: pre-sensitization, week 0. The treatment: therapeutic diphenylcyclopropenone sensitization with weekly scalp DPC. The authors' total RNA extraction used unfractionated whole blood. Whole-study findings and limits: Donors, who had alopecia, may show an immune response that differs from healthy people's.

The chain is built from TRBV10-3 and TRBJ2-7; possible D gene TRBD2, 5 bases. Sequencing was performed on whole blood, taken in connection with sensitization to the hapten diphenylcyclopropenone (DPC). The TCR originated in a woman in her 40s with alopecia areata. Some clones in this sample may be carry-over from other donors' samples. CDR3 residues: CAISGRTSHEQYF. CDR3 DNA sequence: TGTGCCATCAGTGGGAGGACTTCTCACGAGCAGTACTTC.